What follows describes a single T cell receptor beta chain. This CDR3 comprises 13 residues. Germline lookup yields CDR1 ENHRY and CDR2 SYGVKD. The trim removed 5 bases at V and 9 bases at J, leaving 10 bases unmatched. The data originate from a study of blood T cell repertoires in COVID-19. Only in-frame clones appear in the TCRdb table, and some are missing; sequencing was by immunoSEQ multiplex PCR. The sample holds about 230,000 clones, 85% to 90% seen once. The specimen sequenced was peripheral blood. The chain employs TRBV10-3 and TRBJ2-7, with 7 bases fitting TRBD2. The receptor's source is a man between 45 and 60 years old with COVID-19, enrolled during active disease. Here the CDR3 reads CAISYGSGFGQYF. The CDR3 coding sequence is TGTGCCATCAGTTATGGTAGCGGGTTTGGGCAGTACTTC.